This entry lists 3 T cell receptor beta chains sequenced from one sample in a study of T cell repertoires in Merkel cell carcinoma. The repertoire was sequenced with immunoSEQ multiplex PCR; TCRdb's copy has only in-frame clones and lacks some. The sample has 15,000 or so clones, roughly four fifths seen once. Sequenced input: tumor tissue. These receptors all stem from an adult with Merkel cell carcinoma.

In DNA, the CDR3 is TGTGCCAGCAGTCCCCCGGAGGTCATTTCCTACGAGCAGTACTTC. This encodes CASSPPEVISYEQYF. The chain uses TRBV28 and TRBJ2-7, with D tentatively TRBD2 (5 bases). From germline, CDR1 is MDHEN and CDR2 SYDVKM. The CDR3 is made up of 15 amino acids. V lost 5 bases, J lost 1 base, and 15 bases lay in between. Full variable domain (rest looked up from reference TRBV28 and TRBJ2-7): DVKVTQSSRYLVKRTGEKVFLECVQDMDHENMFWYRQDPGLGLRLIYFSYDVKMKEKGDIPEGYSVSREKKERFSLILESASTNQTSMYLCASSPPEVISYEQYFGPGTRLTVT.

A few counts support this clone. The CDR3 spells CATSGTLNTEAFF. The CDR3 DNA sequence: TGTGCCACCTCCGGGACACTGAACACTGAAGCTTTCTTT. J is TRBJ1-1 and V is TRBV11-3, with D perhaps TRBD1 (6 bases). Per the germline V gene, CDR1 is SGHNT and CDR2 is YENEEA. V was shortened by 10 bases and J by 0 bases, with 12 bases between the two germline ends. The CDR3 length is 13 residues.

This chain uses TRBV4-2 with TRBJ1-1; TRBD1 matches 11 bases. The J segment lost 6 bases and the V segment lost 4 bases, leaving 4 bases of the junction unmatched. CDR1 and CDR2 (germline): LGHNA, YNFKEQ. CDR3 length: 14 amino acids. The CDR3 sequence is CASSRGQGAPEAFF. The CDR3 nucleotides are TGTGCCAGCAGCCGAGGACAGGGGGCGCCTGAAGCTTTCTTT.